Below, 9 T cell receptor beta chains from the same sample are listed, as sequenced in a study of blood T cell repertoires in COVID-19. This table comes from immunoSEQ multiplex PCR, and its TCRdb copy is limited to in-frame clones, with some not included. The sample records 61,000 or so clones, roughly 80% being singletons. The sample consisted of peripheral blood. The source is an older woman with acute or convalescent COVID-19.

The rearrangement links TRBV15 to TRBJ2-1; D might be TRBD2 (7 bases). Trimming shortened V by 10 bases and J by 8 bases, and 15 bases separated the two germline ends. The CDR3 runs to 12 residues. In germline, CDR1 is LNHNV, CDR2 YYDKDF (reference sequence). CDR3 sequence: CAIARGGDEQFF. CDR3 DNA sequence: TGTGCCATCGCGAGGGGGGGCGATGAGCAGTTCTTC. The full variable domain, completed using reference TRBV15 and TRBJ2-1, is DAMVIQNPRYQVTQFGKPVTLSCSQTLNHNVMYWYQQKSSQAPKLLFHYYDKDFNNEADTPDNFQSRRPNTSFCFLDIRSPGLGDTAMYLCAIARGGDEQFFGPGTRLTVL.

CDR3 in amino acids: CAIRTGGTDTQYF. CDR3 DNA sequence: TGTGCCATTCGGACAGGGGGCACAGATACGCAGTATTTT. The J gene is TRBJ2-3, the V gene TRBV19; 9 nucleotides agree with TRBD1. This CDR3 comprises 13 residues. The germline V gene has CDR1 LNHDA and CDR2 SQIVND (reference sequence). J gave up 1 base and V 10 bases, and 3 bases lay outside the gene matches.

This sequence joins TRBV5-1 and TRBJ2-7; D is possibly TRBD2 (5 bases). The CDR3 has 13 residues. Germline V gene sequence: CDR1 SGHRS, CDR2 YFSETQ. The V end lost 3 bases, the J end lost 6 bases, and 13 bases lay between the germline ends. The DNA of the CDR3 is TGCGCCAGCAGCTCGGAGGACCATGGCGAGCAGTACTTC. Amino acids: CASSSEDHGEQYF.

The chain combines TRBV3-1 (or the pseudogene TRBV3-2) with TRBJ1-5, with 9 bases aligning to TRBD1. V lost 3 bases to trimming and J lost 0 bases; unmatched junction nucleotides: 12. The CDR3 is 19 amino acids. Germline V gene data show CDR1 as LGHDT and CDR2 as YNNKEL (reference sequence). The CDR3 nucleotides read TGTGCCAGCAGCCATTATAGGGACAGGGTTGTCTATAGCAATCAGCCCCAGCATTTT. It yields the protein CASSHYRDRVVYSNQPQHF.

J is TRBJ1-1 and V is TRBV5-1, with D perhaps TRBD1 (5 bases). Trimming pared 4 bases from V and 4 bases from J, leaving 11 bases between. Germline CDR1 and CDR2: SGHRS and YFSETQ. The CDR3 sequence is 13 residues long. The CDR3 loop is CASSKGFSTEAFF. CDR3 nucleotides: TGCGCCAGCAGCAAGGGGTTTAGCACTGAAGCTTTCTTT.

The chain joins TRBV4-2 to TRBJ2-7; D remains ambiguous. CDR1 and CDR2 (germline): LGHNA, YNFKEQ. The CDR3 sequence is 12 residues long. V was cut by 1 base and J by 7 bases, with 8 bases left in between. The CDR3 region is CASSQVVGEQYF. DNA of the CDR3: TGTGCCAGCAGCCAAGTCGTCGGGGAGCAGTACTTC.

The chain joins TRBV3-1 (or the pseudogene TRBV3-2) to TRBJ1-1; a possible D gene is TRBD1 (5 bases). Germline assignment: CDR1 LGHDT and CDR2 YNNKEL (reference sequence). Between the trimmed V and J ends, which lost 1 base and 5 bases, there was a span of 14 bases. The CDR3 runs 15 residues. CDR3 loop: CASSQAPIGGTEAFF. CDR3 sequence (DNA): TGTGCCAGCAGCCAAGCCCCCATCGGGGGAACTGAAGCTTTCTTT.

The chain has TRBV28 and TRBJ2-7; a possible D gene is TRBD1 (6 bases). The CDR3 contains 14 residues. Trimming stripped 6 bases from V and 2 bases from J, with 14 bases between. The germline gives CDR1 MDHEN, CDR2 SYDVKM. The CDR3 reads CASSYRVGPYEQYF. The CDR3 DNA is TGTGCCAGCAGCTACAGGGTTGGTCCCTACGAGCAGTACTTC.

V is TRBV3-1 (or the pseudogene TRBV3-2) and J is TRBJ1-5; D possibly corresponds to TRBD1 (5 bases). Between the trimmed V and J ends, which lost 1 base and 0 bases, there was a span of 10 bases. The CDR3 sequence is 16 residues long. Germline lookup yields CDR1 LGHDT and CDR2 YNNKEL (reference sequence). The CDR3 DNA reads as TGTGCCAGCAGCCAAGGAACAGGATTTAGCAATCAGCCCCAGCATTTT. Encoded protein: CASSQGTGFSNQPQHF.